This TCR beta chain appears in the sequencing data of a study of shared clonotypes between healthy human individuals. Only one count was recorded for this clone. The antigen is unknown. The study, taken as a whole, reports: It was expected that sequencing depth would affect clonotype sharing among donors. Generally, estimated richness proved larger in naive subsets than it did in memory subsets. Across a handful of donors, naive CD4 shared around 5.4%, naive CD8 under 4%, memory CD4 roughly 2.3%, memory CD8 0.4% to 0.5%. Enrolling few donors narrowed the genetic and exposure-history diversity that was represented.

The naive CD8 subset, CD45RO-negative cells positively selected for CCR7, excluded terminally differentiated effector memory CD45RA+ cells. Data came from immunoSEQ multiplex PCR; TCRdb stores just in-frame clones and leaves some out. The data show hundreds of thousands of clones, with about 96% seen just once and under 0.3% held by the top ten. The material sequenced was naive CD8+ T cells sorted from blood. This receptor was identified in a man younger than 45 in good health.

CDR3 amino acids: CASHTVTRVEQFF. CDR3 sequence (DNA): TGTGCCAGCCATACCGTAACCCGAGTTGAGCAGTTCTTC. The V and J genes are TRBV11-2 and TRBJ2-1; D ambiguous. V was trimmed by 8 bases and J by 9 bases, leaving 17 bases between them. The CDR3 sequence is 13 residues long. Germline V CDR1 and CDR2: SGHAT, FQNNGV.